Presented here are 10 T cell receptor beta chains from one specimen sequenced in a study of CD8 T cells in ankylosing spondylitis. TCRdb independently ran MiXCR on the 5' RACE reads; one entry per CDR3 protein. The sample carries a few hundred thousand distinct CDR3 sequences, 7% to 9% recorded once. Broader study findings: What appeared characteristic of ankylosing spondylitis blood was a TCR beta motif of eight or nine highly homologous variants.

Their antigen targets remain unknown. Sequences were obtained from blood, either unsorted or a sorted T cell fraction (not recorded which). The source is a male donor with ankylosing spondylitis.

This clonotype was recorded a few times. The chain is built from TRBV9 and TRBJ2-2; D perhaps matches TRBD2 (6 bases). CDR3 length: 15 amino acids. Germline values: CDR1 SGDLS, CDR2 YYNGEE. V lost 0 bases to trimming and J lost 6 bases, with 12 bases between them. In DNA form, the CDR3 reads TGTGCCAGCAGCGTAGGCGGGAACACTGCCGGGGAGCTGTTTTTT. This translates into CASSVGGNTAGELFF.

This clonotype was counted at least ten times. The chain has TRBV5-1 and TRBJ2-7; 8 positions match TRBD1. Germline CDR1 SGHRS, CDR2 YFSETQ. V lost 3 bases, J lost 5 bases, and 10 bases stayed unmatched. The CDR3 is made up of 15 amino acids. CDR3 coding DNA: TGCGCCAGCAGCTGGAGGGAGACAGGGGCCCACGAGCAGTACTTC. The encoded protein is CASSWRETGAHEQYF.

This clonotype was seen more than once but under ten times. The V call is TRBV19, the J call TRBJ2-1, with 14 bases lining up with TRBD2. The CDR3 is 17 residues long. Per germline, CDR1 LNHDA and CDR2 SQIVND (reference sequence). J was trimmed by 9 bases and V by 1 base; bases with no gene match: 8. The CDR3 loop reads CASSIGGGLAGVREQFF. The CDR3, as DNA: TGTGCCAGTAGTATAGGGGGGGGACTAGCGGGAGTGCGTGAGCAGTTCTTC.

V gene TRBV11-3 combines with J gene TRBJ2-2, with a weak D call TRBD2 (7 bases). The germline V and J ends were trimmed by 4 bases and 2 bases, with 14 bases remaining between them. Per germline, CDR1 SGHNT and CDR2 YENEEA. CDR3 size: 16 residues. This chain's CDR3 is CASSWHGGTNTGELFF. The CDR3 DNA follows: TGTGCCAGCAGCTGGCACGGGGGGACAAACACCGGGGAGCTGTTTTTT.

In its sample, this clonotype was seen a few times. J is TRBJ2-7 and V is TRBV27; tentatively, D is TRBD2 (7 bases). The CDR3 runs to 13 residues. The V and J ends lost 8 bases and 12 bases respectively, with 23 bases between them. Germline CDR1 and CDR2: MNHEY and SMNVEV (reference sequence). The CDR3 coding sequence is TGTGCCAGCGGGGGAGGGGGTGCGGGAGATATGTACTTC. This sequence encodes CASGGGGAGDMYF.

The chain combines TRBV20-1 with TRBJ2-5, with 11 bases lining up with TRBD2. Per the germline V gene, CDR1 is DFQATT and CDR2 is SNEGSKA (reference sequence). J was trimmed by 1 base and V by 0 bases; bases with no gene match: 10. The CDR3 totals 18 residues. Written as DNA, the CDR3 is TGCAGTGCTAGAGACTACAGCCGACTAGCGGGATTCCAAGAGACCCAGTACTTC. The encoded protein is CSARDYSRLAGFQETQYF.

This clonotype was seen a handful of times. V is TRBV5-1 and J is TRBJ2-6; TRBD2 aligns across 8 bases. This CDR3 region has 18 residues. Trimming at V came to 1 base and at J to 0 bases, leaving 6 bases not matched to a gene. Germline V CDR1 and CDR2: SGHRS, YFSETQ. The CDR3 is CASSLLTSAVSGANVLTF. DNA for the CDR3: TGCGCCAGCAGCTTGCTGACTAGCGCCGTCTCTGGGGCCAACGTCCTGACTTTC.

This clonotype was observed at least ten times. This sequence joins TRBV20-1 and TRBJ1-6; a possible D gene is TRBD1 (6 bases). The V gene's germline CDR1 is DFQATT and CDR2 SNEGSKA (reference sequence). This CDR3 has 14 amino acids. Between the trimmed V and J ends, which lost 0 bases and 14 bases, there was a span of 17 bases. The CDR3 DNA is TGCAGTGCTAGAGAGACAGGTCGGGGAATCACCCTCCACTTT. This translates into CSARETGRGITLHF.

At least ten counts were recorded for this clonotype. This chain links TRBV7-6 with TRBJ2-7; no clear D gene. The CDR3 contains 13 residues. V was clipped by 4 bases and J by 7 bases, with 14 bases between them. Looked up from germline, CDR1 is SGHVS and CDR2 is FNYEAQ. The CDR3 nucleotides read TGTGCCAGCAGCTCACAGCCAATAAGGGAGCAGTACTTC. This gives the protein CASSSQPIREQYF. Based on the CDR3 plus reference TRBV7-6 and TRBJ2-7, the full variable domain is GAGVSQSPRYKVTKRGQDVALRCDPISGHVSLYWYRQALGQGPEFLTYFNYEAQQDKSGLPNDRFSAERPEGSISTLTIQRTEQRDSAMYRCASSSQPIREQYFGPGTRLTVT.

This clonotype was observed at least ten times. The chain couples TRBV19 to TRBJ2-3; D possibly uses TRBD1 or TRBD2 (5 bases each). Trimming cost V 1 base and J 14 bases, with 13 bases left between them. This CDR3 is 12 amino acids long. Germline CDR1 reads LNHDA; CDR2 reads SQIVND (reference sequence). This CDR3 is CASSIAGTRMYF. The CDR3 DNA reads as TGTGCCAGTAGTATAGCCGGGACCAGGATGTATTTT.